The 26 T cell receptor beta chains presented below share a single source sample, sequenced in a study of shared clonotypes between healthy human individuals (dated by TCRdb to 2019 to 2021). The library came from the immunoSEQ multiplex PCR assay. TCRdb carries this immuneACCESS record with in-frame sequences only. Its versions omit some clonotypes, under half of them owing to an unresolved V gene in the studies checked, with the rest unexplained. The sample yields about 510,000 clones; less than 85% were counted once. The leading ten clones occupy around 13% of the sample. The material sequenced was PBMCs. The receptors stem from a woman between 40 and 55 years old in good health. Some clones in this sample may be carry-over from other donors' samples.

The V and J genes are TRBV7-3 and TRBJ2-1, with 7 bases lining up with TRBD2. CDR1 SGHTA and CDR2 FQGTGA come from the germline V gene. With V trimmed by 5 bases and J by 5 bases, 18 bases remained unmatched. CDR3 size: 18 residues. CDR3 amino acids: CASSRLTGRAGLHNEQFF. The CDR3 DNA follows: TGTGCCAGCAGCCGACTTACCGGCAGAGCGGGACTACACAATGAGCAGTTCTTC. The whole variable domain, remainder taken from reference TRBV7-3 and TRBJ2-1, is GAGVSQTPSNKVTEKGKYVELRCDPISGHTALYWYRQSLGQGPEFLIYFQGTGAADDSGLPNDRFFAVRPEGSVSTLKIQRTERGDSAVYLCASSRLTGRAGLHNEQFFGPGTRLTVL.

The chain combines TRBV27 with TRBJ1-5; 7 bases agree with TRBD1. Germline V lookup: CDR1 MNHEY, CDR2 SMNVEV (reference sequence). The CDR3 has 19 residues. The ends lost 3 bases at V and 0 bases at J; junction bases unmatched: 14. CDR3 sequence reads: CASSLSGQAHLYSNQPQHF. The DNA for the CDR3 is TGTGCCAGCAGTTTGTCAGGACAGGCCCACCTCTATAGCAATCAGCCCCAGCATTTT.

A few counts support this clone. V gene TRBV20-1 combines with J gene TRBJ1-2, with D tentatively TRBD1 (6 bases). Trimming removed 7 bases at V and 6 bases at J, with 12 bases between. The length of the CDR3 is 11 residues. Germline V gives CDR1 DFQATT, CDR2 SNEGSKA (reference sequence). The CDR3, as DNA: TGCAGTGGGGGGCCTGGGGATGGCTACACCTTC. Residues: CSGGPGDGYTF.

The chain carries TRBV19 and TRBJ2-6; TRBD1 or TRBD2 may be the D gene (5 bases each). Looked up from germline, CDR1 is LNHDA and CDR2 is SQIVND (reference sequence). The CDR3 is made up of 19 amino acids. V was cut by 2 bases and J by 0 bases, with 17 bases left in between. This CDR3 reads CASSIWDHPGLSGANVLTF. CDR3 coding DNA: TGTGCCAGTAGTATATGGGACCACCCTGGCCTCTCTGGGGCCAACGTCCTGACTTTC.

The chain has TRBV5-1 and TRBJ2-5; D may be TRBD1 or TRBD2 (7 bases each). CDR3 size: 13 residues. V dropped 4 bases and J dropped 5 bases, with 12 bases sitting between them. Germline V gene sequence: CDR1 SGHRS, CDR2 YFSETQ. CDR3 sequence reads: CASSTQGGETQYF. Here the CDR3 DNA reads TGCGCCAGCAGCACGCAGGGGGGGGAGACCCAGTACTTC.

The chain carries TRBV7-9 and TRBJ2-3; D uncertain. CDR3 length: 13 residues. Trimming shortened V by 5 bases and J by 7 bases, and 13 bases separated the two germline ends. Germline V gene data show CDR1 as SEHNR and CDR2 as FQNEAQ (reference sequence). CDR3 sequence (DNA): TGTGCCAGCAGCCCCCCTCCGGCGAATACGCAGTATTTT. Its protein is CASSPPPANTQYF. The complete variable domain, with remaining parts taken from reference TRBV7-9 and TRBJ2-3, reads DTGVSQNPRHKITKRGQNVTFRCDPISEHNRLYWYRQTLGQGPEFLTYFQNEAQLEKSRLLSDRFSAERPKGSFSTLEIQRTEQGDSAMYLCASSPPPANTQYFGPGTRLTVL.

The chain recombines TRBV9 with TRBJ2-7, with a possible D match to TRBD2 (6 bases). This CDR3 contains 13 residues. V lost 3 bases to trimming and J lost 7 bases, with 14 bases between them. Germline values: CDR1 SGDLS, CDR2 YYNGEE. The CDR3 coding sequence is TGTGCCAGCAGCGCCACACTAGCCGGAGAGCAGTACTTC. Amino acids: CASSATLAGEQYF.

The CDR3 sequence: CASSLGLAVYEQYF. CDR3 DNA: TGTGCCAGCAGCTTGGGACTAGCGGTTTACGAGCAGTACTTC. This chain joins TRBV5-5 and TRBJ2-7, with 9 nucleotides matching TRBD2. The V gene end was trimmed by 0 bases and the J gene end by 4 bases; junction bases not matched to a gene: 2. The CDR3 runs 14 residues. Looked up from germline, CDR1 is SGHKS and CDR2 is YYEKEE (reference sequence).

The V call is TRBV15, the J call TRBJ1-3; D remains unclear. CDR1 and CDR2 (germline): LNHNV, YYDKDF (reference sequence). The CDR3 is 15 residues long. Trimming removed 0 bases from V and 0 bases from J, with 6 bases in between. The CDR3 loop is CATSRDAGSGNTIYF. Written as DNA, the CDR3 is TGTGCCACCAGCAGAGACGCCGGCTCTGGAAACACCATATATTTT.

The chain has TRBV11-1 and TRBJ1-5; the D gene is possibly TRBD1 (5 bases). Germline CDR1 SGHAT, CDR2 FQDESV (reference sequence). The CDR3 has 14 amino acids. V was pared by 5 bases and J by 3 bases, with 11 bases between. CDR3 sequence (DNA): TGTGCCAGCAGCCGGGACGGGATCAATCAGCCCCAGCATTTT. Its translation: CASSRDGINQPQHF.

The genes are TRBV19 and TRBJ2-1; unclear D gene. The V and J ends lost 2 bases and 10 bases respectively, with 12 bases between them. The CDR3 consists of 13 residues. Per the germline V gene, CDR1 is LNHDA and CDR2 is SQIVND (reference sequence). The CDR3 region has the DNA TGTGCCAGTAGTATACGCGTCATGGGGGAGCAGTTCTTC. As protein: CASSIRVMGEQFF.

The CDR3 DNA reads as TGTGCCAGCAGCCAAGAGGGACTGCAAACAGATACGCAGTATTTT. It translates to CASSQEGLQTDTQYF. The chain links TRBV4-2 to TRBJ2-3; D might be TRBD2 (6 bases). Germline values: CDR1 LGHNA, CDR2 YNFKEQ. This CDR3 comprises 15 residues. V dropped 0 bases and J dropped 3 bases, with 10 bases sitting between them.

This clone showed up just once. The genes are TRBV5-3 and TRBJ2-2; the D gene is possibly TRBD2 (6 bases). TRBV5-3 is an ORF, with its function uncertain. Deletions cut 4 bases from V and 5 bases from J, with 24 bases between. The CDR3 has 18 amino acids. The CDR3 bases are TGTGCCAGAAGCCCACGGAGGGTTCGAGAGATGGGGACCGGGGAGCTGTTTTTT. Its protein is CARSPRRVREMGTGELFF.

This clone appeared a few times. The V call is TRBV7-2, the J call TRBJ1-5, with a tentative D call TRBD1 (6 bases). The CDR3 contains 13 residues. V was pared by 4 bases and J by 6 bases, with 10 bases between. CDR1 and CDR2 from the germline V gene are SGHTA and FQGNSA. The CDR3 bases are TGTGCCAGCAGCTATAGGGGGGGTCAGCCCCAGCATTTT. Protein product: CASSYRGGQPQHF.

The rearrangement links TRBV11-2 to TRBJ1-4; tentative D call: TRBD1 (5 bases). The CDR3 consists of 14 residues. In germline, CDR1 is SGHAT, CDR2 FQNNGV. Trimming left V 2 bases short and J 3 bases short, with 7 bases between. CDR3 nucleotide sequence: TGTGCCAGCAGCTTACGACAGTCTAATGAAAAACTGTTTTTT. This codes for CASSLRQSNEKLFF.

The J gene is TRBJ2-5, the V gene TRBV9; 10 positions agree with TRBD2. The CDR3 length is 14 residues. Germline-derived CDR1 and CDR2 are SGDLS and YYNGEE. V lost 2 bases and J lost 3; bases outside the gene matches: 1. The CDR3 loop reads CASSVGTSEETQYF. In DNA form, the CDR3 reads TGTGCCAGCAGCGTTGGGACTAGCGAAGAGACCCAGTACTTC.

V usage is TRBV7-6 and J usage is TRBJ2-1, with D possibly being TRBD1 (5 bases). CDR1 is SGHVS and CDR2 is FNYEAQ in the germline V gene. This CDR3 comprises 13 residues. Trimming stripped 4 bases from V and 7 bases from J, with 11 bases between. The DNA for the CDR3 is TGTGCCAGCAGCTCTCTCAACAGGAATGAGCAGTTCTTC. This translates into CASSSLNRNEQFF.

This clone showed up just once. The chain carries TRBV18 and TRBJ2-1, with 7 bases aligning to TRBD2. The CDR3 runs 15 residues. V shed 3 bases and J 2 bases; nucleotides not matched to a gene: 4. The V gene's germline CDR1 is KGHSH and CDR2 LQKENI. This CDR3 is CASSPSGTPYNEQFF. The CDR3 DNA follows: TGTGCCAGCTCACCGAGCGGGACCCCCTACAATGAGCAGTTCTTC.

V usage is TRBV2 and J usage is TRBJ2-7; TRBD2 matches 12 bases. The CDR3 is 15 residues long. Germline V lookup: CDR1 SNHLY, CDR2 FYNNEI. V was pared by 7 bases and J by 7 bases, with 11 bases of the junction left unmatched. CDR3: CASKMRLAGVSEQYF. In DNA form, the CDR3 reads TGTGCCAGCAAGATGCGACTAGCGGGAGTGAGTGAGCAGTACTTC.

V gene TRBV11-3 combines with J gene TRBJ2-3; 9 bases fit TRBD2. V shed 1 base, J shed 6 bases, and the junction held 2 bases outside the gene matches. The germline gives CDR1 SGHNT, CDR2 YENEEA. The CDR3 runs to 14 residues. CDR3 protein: CASSLGGRADTQYF. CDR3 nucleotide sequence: TGTGCCAGCAGCTTAGGCGGGAGGGCGGATACGCAGTATTTT. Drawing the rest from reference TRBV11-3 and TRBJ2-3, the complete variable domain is EAGVVQSPRYKIIEKKQPVAFWCNPISGHNTLYWYLQNLGQGPELLIRYENEEAVDDSQLPKDRFSAERLKGVDSTLKIQPAELGDSAVYLCASSLGGRADTQYFGPGTRLTVL.

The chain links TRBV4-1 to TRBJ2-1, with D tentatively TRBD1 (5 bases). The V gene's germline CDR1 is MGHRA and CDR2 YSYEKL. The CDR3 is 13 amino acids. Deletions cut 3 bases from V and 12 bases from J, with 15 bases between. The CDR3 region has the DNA TGCGCCAGCAGCCACCCCTCCAGGGTCGGGCAGTTCTTC. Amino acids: CASSHPSRVGQFF.

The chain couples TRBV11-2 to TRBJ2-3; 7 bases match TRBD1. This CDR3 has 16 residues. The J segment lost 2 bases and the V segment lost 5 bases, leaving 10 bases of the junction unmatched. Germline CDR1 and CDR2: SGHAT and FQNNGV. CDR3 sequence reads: CASSPLKGQYTDTQYF. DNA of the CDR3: TGTGCCAGCAGCCCGCTGAAGGGACAGTACACAGATACGCAGTATTTT.

CDR3 sequence (DNA): TGTGCCAGCAGCTTAGATGAGCAGTTCTTC. Its translation: CASSLDEQFF. The chain couples TRBV7-8 to TRBJ2-1, with D unclear. This CDR3 region has 10 residues. Between the trimmed V and J ends, which lost 1 base and 8 bases, there was a span of 0 bases. CDR1 SGHVS and CDR2 FQNEAQ come from the germline V gene. The whole variable domain, remainder taken from reference TRBV7-8 and TRBJ2-1, is GAGVSQSPRYKVAKRGQDVALRCDPISGHVSLFWYQQALGQGPEFLTYFQNEAQLDKSGLPSDRFFAERPEGSVSTLKIQRTQQEDSAVYLCASSLDEQFFGPGTRLTVL.

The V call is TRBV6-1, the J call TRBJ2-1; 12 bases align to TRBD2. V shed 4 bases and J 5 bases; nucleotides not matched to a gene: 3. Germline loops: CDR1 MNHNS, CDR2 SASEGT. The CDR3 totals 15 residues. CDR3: CASSVGLAGHNEQFF. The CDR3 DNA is TGTGCCAGCAGTGTCGGACTAGCGGGACACAATGAGCAGTTCTTC.

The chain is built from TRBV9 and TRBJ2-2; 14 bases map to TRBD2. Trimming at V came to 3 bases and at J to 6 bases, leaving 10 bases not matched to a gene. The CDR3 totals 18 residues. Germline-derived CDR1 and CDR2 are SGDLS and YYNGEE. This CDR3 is CASSGAGTSGRPAGELFF. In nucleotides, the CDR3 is TGTGCCAGCAGCGGCGCGGGGACTAGCGGGAGACCTGCCGGGGAGCTGTTTTTT.

The CDR3 loop reads CASSLGTPIREQFF. The CDR3, as DNA: TGTGCCAGCAGCTTAGGGACTCCAATTCGTGAGCAGTTCTTC. The chain carries TRBV7-3 and TRBJ2-1; maybe TRBD2 (6 bases). CDR1 is SGHTA, CDR2 FQGTGA, per germline. The V and J ends lost 2 bases and 9 bases respectively, with 14 bases between them. The CDR3 runs to 14 residues. The variable domain in full, completed from reference TRBV7-3 and TRBJ2-1, reads GAGVSQTPSNKVTEKGKYVELRCDPISGHTALYWYRQSLGQGPEFLIYFQGTGAADDSGLPNDRFFAVRPEGSVSTLKIQRTERGDSAVYLCASSLGTPIREQFFGPGTRLTVL.